A single sample is the source of the 3 T cell receptor beta chains below, sequenced in a study of blood T cell repertoires in COVID-19 (dated by TCRdb to the early 2020s). Libraries were prepared through the immunoSEQ multiplex PCR assay. Entries here come from immuneACCESS through TCRdb and include only in-frame sequences with V and J called. Some clones fail to appear in such tables; in the studies checked, an unresolved V gene covers under half of the shortfall, and the cause of the remainder is unknown. Present in this sample are over 90,000 clones, 65% to 90% of which were seen just once. The ten largest make up approximately 1.7% of the sample. The sequenced material came from peripheral blood. The origin of the receptors is a man aged 80 or over with acute or convalescent COVID-19.

The chain carries TRBV7-2 and TRBJ2-3; TRBD2 aligns across 7 bases. This CDR3 has 15 amino acids. The trim removed 2 bases at V and 6 bases at J, leaving 8 bases unmatched. Germline V gene data show CDR1 as SGHTA and CDR2 as FQGNSA. The DNA for the CDR3 is TGTGCCAGCAGCTTATCGGGGGAGGGAACGGATACGCAGTATTTT. Protein: CASSLSGEGTDTQYF.

This clone was detected only a few times. The CDR3 loop is CASSSWTSGRVGEQFF. In nucleotides, the CDR3 is TGTGCCAGCAGCTCTTGGACTAGCGGGAGAGTGGGTGAGCAGTTCTTC. The V call is TRBV7-9, the J call TRBJ2-1, with 13 bases aligning to TRBD2. The CDR3 loop spans 16 amino acids. V shed 4 bases and J 9 bases; nucleotides not matched to a gene: 9. From germline, CDR1 is SEHNR and CDR2 FQNEAQ (reference sequence).

CDR3 sequence (DNA): TGTGCCAGCAGGACGGACAGAAGCTCCTACAATGAGCAGTTCTTC. As protein: CASRTDRSSYNEQFF. The rearrangement links TRBV6-5 to TRBJ2-1, with a tentative D call TRBD1 (6 bases). Germline V CDR1 and CDR2: MNHEY, SVGAGI. The ends were cut back, 6 bases at V and 0 bases at J, with 12 bases in the middle. The CDR3 contains 15 residues.